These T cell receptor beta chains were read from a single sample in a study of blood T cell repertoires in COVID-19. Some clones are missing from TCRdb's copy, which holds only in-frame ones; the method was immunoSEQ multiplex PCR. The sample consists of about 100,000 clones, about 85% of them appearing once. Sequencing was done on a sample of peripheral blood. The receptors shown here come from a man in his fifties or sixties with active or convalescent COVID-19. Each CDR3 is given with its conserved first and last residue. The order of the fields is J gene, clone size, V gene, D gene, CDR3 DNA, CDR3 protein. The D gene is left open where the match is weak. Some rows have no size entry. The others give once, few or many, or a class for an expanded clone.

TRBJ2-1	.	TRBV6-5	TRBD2	TGTGCCAGCAGCCGAGTAGCGGGGACCTACAATGAGCAGTTCTTC	CASSRVAGTYNEQFF
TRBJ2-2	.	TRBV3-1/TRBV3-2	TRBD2	TGTGCCAGCACCTTGGGACTAGCGGAGAACACCGGGGAGCTGTTTTTT	CASTLGLAENTGELFF
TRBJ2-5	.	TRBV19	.	TGTGCCAGTAGTATCAAAGGGGGCCAAGAGACCCAGTACTTC	CASSIKGGQETQYF
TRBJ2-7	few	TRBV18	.	TGTGCCAGCTCACCAAGGAGGGAGTACGAGCAGTACTTC	CASSPRREYEQYF
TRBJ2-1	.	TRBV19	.	TGTGCCAGTAGGGGGGGTGTAGCGGTTGGGCTGGGTGAGCAGTTCTTC	CASRGGVAVGLGEQFF
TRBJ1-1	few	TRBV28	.	TGTGCCAGCAGTTTTTTTTCCGGGGAAGCTTTCTTT	CASSFFSGEAFF
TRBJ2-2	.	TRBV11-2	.	TGTGCCAGCAAAAAATCCGGGGGTACCGGGGAGCTGTTTTTT	CASKKSGGTGELFF
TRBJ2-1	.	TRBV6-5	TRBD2	TGTGCCAGCAGTTCTCCAGCGGGAGTGTATGAGCAGTTCTTC	CASSSPAGVYEQFF
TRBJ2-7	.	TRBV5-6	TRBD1	TGTGCCTGGGGTGAAAAGGACAGGGATTTCCTCGAGCAGTACTTC	CAWGEKDRDFLEQYF
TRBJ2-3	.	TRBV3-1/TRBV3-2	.	TGTGCCAGCAGCCAGGGGAGTACGCAGTATTTT	CASSQGSTQYF
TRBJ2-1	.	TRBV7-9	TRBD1	TGTGCCAGCAGCTTACCGAGACAGGGGGTCAATGAGCAGTTCTTC	CASSLPRQGVNEQFF
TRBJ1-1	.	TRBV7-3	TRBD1	TGTGCCAGCAGCCGGACAGGGGGGGTCACTGAAGCTTTCTTT	CASSRTGGVTEAFF
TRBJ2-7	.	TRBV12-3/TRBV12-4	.	TGTGCCAGCAGTTTCGGCAGGGACGAGCAGTACTTC	CASSFGRDEQYF
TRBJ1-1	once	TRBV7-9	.	TGTGCCAGCAGCTTTCAGGGTGGGACTGAAGCTTTCTTT	CASSFQGGTEAFF
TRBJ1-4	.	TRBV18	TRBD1	TGTGCCAGCTCACCGGACAGGGGGCCTGAAAAACTGTTTTTT	CASSPDRGPEKLFF
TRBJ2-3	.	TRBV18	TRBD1	TGTGCCAGCTCTGCCGAGACAGGGGAAGATACGCAGTATTTT	CASSAETGEDTQYF
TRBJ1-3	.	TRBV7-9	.	TGTGCCAGCAGCTTAGCCGGGGGAAACACCATATATTTT	CASSLAGGNTIYF
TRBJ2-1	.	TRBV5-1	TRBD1	TGCGCCAGCAGCTTGGGACAGGGGATTGGACTCTCCTACAATGAGCAGTTCTTC	CASSLGQGIGLSYNEQFF
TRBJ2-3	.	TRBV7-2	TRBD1	TGTGCCAGCAGCCGGACCGGGACAGGGGTAATAGATACGCAGTATTTT	CASSRTGTGVIDTQYF
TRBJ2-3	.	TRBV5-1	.	TGCGCCAGCAGCTCCTCGGGAGCGGACAAAGACAGAAATACAGATACGCAGTATTTT	CASSSSGADKDRNTDTQYF
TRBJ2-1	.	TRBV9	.	TGTGCCAGCAGCGTAGACTCGTCGGGAGCACGATTTAATGAGCAGTTCTTC	CASSVDSSGARFNEQFF
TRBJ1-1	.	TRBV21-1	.	TGTGCCAGCAGCAAGGGGGGAATCATGAACACTGAAGCTTTCTTT	CASSKGGIMNTEAFF
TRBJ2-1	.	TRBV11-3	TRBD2	TGTGCCAGCAGCGGTGGGACTAGCTCAAGGTATTCCAATGAGCAGTTCTTC	CASSGGTSSRYSNEQFF
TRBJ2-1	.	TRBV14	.	TGTGCCAGCAGCCAAGACTATGTTGATGAGCAGTTCTTC	CASSQDYVDEQFF
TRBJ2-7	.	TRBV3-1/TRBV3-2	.	TGTGCCAGCAGCCAAGCTACCTACGAGCAGTACTTC	CASSQATYEQYF
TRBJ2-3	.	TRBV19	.	TGTGCCAGTAGTAGACTCGATCTAGGAAGGACAGATACGCAGTATTTT	CASSRLDLGRTDTQYF
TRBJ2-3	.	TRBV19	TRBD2	TGTGCCAGTAGTTCCCGACTAGCGGGGTCAACAGATACGCAGTATTTT	CASSSRLAGSTDTQYF
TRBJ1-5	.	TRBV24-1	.	TGTGCCACCAGTGATGCCGGGTTCACCTCCAATCAGCCCCAGCATTTT	CATSDAGFTSNQPQHF
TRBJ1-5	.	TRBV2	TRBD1	TGTGCCAGCAGTCCACAGGGGGCGGTTCAGCCCCAGCATTTT	CASSPQGAVQPQHF
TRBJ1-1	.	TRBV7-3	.	TGTGCCAGCAGCTTAGAACAGGGAAAAACTGAAGCTTTCTTT	CASSLEQGKTEAFF
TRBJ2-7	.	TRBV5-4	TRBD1	TGTGCCAGCAGACTGGACAGGGGTTCCCACGAGCAGTACTTC	CASRLDRGSHEQYF
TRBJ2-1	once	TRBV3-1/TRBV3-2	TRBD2	TGTGCCAGCAGCCGAACCCGGGACTACAAGGGAGAGCAGTTCTTC	CASSRTRDYKGEQFF
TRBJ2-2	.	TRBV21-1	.	TGTGCCAGCTTCAGATGGCGGGAGGCGAACACCGGGGAGCTGTTTTTT	CASFRWREANTGELFF
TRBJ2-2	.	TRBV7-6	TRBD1	TGTGCCAGCAGCGAACGACAGGGGGCTGCGGCCGGGGAGCTGTTTTTT	CASSERQGAAAGELFF
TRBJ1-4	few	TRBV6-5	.	TGTGCCAGCCGTACCGGGGATCGGAATGAAAAACTGTTTTTT	CASRTGDRNEKLFF
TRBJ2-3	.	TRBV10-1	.	TGCGCCAGCAGTAAGTCTGGACTGCTAGATACGCAGTATTTT	CASSKSGLLDTQYF
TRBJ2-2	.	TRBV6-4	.	TGTGCCAGCAGTGAGAGCTCTGGGGGGTCGGACACCGGGGAGCTGTTTTTT	CASSESSGGSDTGELFF
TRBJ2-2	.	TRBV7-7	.	TGTGCTAGCAGCCCCCTGGCAGTTAACACCGGGGAGCTGTTTTTT	CASSPLAVNTGELFF
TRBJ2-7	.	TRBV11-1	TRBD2	TGTGCCAGCAGCTTCGCGACTAGCGGCCTGTCCTACGAGCAGTACTTC	CASSFATSGLSYEQYF
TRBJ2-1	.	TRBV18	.	TGTGCCAGCTCAGACTTCCATGAGCAGTTCTTC	CASSDFHEQFF
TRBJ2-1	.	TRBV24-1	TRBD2	TGTGCCACCAGTAACGAGGGACTAGCGGGATCCAATGAGCAGTTCTTC	CATSNEGLAGSNEQFF
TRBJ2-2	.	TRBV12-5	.	TGTGCTAGTGGTTTAAGGGGGTCGGGCGGGGAGCTGTTTTTT	CASGLRGSGGELFF
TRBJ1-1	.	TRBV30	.	TGTGCCTGGCGCCAAACCTCAGGGTACACTGAAGCTTTCTTT	CAWRQTSGYTEAFF
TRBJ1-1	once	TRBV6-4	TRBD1	TGTGCCAGCAGTGACTCAGGGACAGCAATGAACACTGAAGCTTTCTTT	CASSDSGTAMNTEAFF
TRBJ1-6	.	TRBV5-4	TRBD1	TGTGCCAGCAGGACTGACAGGGGGAATAATTCACCCCTCCACTTT	CASRTDRGNNSPLHF
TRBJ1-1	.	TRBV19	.	TGTGCCAGTAGTATGGTCGGGGGGGGGACTGAAGCTTTCTTT	CASSMVGGGTEAFF
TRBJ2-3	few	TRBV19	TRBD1	TGTGCCAGTAGTACCCACCGGACAGGGACCACAGATACGCAGTATTTT	CASSTHRTGTTDTQYF
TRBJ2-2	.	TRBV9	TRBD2	TGTGCCAGCAGCCCGAGAGCGGGAGGGAACACCGGGGAGCTGTTTTTT	CASSPRAGGNTGELFF
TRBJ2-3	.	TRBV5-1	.	TGCGCCAGCAGCTTCGATCGGGCAGATACGCAGTATTTT	CASSFDRADTQYF
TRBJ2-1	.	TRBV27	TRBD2	TGTGCCAGCAGTTTAGTAGCGGGAGTTTCGGATGAGCAGTTCTTC	CASSLVAGVSDEQFF
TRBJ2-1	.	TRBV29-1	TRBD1	TGCAGCGTCCCCTCTGGGACAGGCTACAATGAGCAGTTCTTC	CSVPSGTGYNEQFF
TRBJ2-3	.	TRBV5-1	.	TGCGCCAGCAGGGGCGGGCCGAGCACAGATACGCAGTATTTT	CASRGGPSTDTQYF